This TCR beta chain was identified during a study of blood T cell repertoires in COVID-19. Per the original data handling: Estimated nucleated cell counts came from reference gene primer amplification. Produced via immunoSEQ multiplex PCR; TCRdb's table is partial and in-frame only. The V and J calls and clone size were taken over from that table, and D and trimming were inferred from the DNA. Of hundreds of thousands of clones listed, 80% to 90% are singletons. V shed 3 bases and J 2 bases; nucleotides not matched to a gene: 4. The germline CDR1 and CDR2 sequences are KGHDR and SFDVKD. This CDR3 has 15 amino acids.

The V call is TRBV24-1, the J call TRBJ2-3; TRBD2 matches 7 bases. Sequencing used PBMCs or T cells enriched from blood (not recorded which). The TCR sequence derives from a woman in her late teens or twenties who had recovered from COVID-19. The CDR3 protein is CATSDPRETTDTQYF. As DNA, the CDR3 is TGTGCCACCAGTGATCCGCGGGAGACCACAGATACGCAGTATTTT.